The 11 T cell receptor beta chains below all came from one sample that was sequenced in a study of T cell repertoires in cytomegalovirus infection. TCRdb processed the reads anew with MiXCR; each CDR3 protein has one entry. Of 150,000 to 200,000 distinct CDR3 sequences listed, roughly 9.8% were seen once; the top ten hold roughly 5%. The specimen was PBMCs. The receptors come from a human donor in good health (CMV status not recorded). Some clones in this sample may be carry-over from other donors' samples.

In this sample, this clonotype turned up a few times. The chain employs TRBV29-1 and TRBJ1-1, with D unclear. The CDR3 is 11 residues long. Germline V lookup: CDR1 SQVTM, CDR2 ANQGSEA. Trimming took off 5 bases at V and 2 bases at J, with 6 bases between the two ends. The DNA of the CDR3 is TGCAGCGTTACAGCAAACACTGAAGCTTTCTTT. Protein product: CSVTANTEAFF.

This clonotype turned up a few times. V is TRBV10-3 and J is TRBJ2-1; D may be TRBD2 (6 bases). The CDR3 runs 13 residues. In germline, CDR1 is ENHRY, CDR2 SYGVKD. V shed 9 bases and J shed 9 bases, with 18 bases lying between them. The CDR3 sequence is CAITSTMSGEQFF. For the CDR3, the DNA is TGTGCCATTACTAGCACCATGTCGGGTGAGCAGTTCTTC.

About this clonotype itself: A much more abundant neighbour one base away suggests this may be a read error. The CDR3: CASSKGQRGNYDYTF. CDR3 DNA sequence: TGTGCCAGTAGTAAGGGACAGAGGGGTAACTATGACTACACCTTC. This chain links TRBV19 with TRBJ1-2; 7 nucleotides line up with TRBD1. The CDR3 runs to 15 residues. Germline V CDR1 and CDR2: LNHDA, SQIVND (reference sequence).

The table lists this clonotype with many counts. This CDR3 reads CASSYGTLYTEAFF. CDR3 nucleotide sequence: TGTGCCAGCAGCTACGGGACACTATACACTGAAGCTTTCTTT. V is TRBV7-2 and J is TRBJ1-1, with D maybe TRBD1 (6 bases). CDR1 and CDR2 from the germline V gene are SGHTA and FQGNSA. The CDR3 spans 14 residues. V lost 4 bases, J lost 3 bases, and 12 bases lay in between.

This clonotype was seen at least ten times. Here the CDR3 DNA reads TGTGCCAGTAGTATTAACCCCCCGGGACAGGCGGTTGGAGCTTTCTTT. Residues: CASSINPPGQAVGAFF. This chain joins TRBV19 and TRBJ1-1; 8 bases map to TRBD1. This CDR3 spans 16 amino acids. V was clipped by 3 bases and J by 10 bases; unmatched bases: 16. The germline V gene has CDR1 LNHDA and CDR2 SQIVND (reference sequence).

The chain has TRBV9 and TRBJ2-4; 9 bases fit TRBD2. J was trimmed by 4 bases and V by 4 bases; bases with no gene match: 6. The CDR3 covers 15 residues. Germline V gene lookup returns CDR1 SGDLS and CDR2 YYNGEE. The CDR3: CASSPPGLAKNIQYF. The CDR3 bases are TGTGCCAGCAGCCCTCCGGGACTAGCAAAAAACATTCAGTACTTC. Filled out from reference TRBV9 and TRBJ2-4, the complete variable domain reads DSGVTQTPKHLITATGQRVTLRCSPRSGDLSVYWYQQSLDQGLQFLIQYYNGEERAKGNILERFSAQQFPDLHSELNLSSLELGDSALYFCASSPPGLAKNIQYFGAGTRLSVL.

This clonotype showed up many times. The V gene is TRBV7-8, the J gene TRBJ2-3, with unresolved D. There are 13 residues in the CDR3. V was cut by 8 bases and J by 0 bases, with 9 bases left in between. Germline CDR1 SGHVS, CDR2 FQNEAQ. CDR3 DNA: TGTGCCAGCGGCCCCACTAGCACAGATACGCAGTATTTT. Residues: CASGPTSTDTQYF.

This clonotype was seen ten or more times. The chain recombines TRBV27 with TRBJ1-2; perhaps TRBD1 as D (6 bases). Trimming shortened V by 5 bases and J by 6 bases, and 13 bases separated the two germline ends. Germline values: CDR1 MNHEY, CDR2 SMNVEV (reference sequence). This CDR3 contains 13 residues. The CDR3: CASSQTGWNGYTF. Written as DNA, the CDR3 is TGTGCCAGCAGTCAAACAGGGTGGAATGGCTACACCTTC.

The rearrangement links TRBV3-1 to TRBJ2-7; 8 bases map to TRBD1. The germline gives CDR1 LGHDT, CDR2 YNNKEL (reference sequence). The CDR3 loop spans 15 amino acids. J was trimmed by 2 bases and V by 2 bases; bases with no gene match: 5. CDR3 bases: TGTGCCAGCAGCCAACCGGGACAGGTAGCCTACGAGCAGTACTTC. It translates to CASSQPGQVAYEQYF.

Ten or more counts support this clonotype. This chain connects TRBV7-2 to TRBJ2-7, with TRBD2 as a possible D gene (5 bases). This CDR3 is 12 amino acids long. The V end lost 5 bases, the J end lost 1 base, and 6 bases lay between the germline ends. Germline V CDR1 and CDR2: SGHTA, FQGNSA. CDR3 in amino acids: CASSRGSYEQYF. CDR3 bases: TGTGCCAGCAGCAGAGGGTCCTACGAGCAGTACTTC.

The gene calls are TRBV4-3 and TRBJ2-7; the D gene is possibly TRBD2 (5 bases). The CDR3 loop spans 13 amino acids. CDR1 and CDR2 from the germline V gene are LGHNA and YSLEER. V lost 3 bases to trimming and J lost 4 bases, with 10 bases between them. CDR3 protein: CASSQITSYEQYF. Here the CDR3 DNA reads TGCGCCAGCAGCCAGATTACTAGTTACGAGCAGTACTTC.